One and the same sample provided the 7 T cell receptor beta chains below, sequenced in a study of OX40 agonist ivuxolimab in advanced cancers. Repertoires were generated with immunoSEQ multiplex PCR, while TCRdb's copy carries only in-frame clones and drops some. Here the sample spans 60,000 to 70,000 clones, 75% to 90% being singletons. Sequencing used CD4+ or CD8+ T cells sorted from blood, obtained in a trial of the OX40 agonist ivuxolimab. The receptors were sampled from an adult with an advanced solid tumor such as melanoma, head and neck, liver or kidney cancer.

In this sample, this clone turned up once. The J gene is TRBJ2-1, the V gene TRBV27; D gene unclear. Trimming stripped 8 bases from V and 0 bases from J, with 17 bases between. Germline-derived CDR1 and CDR2 are MNHEY and SMNVEV (reference sequence). CDR3 length: 16 amino acids. CDR3 residues: CASRPSVGSSYNEQFF. The CDR3 DNA follows: TGTGCCAGCCGTCCTTCTGTGGGATCCTCCTACAATGAGCAGTTCTTC.

This clone was counted a few times. The gene calls are TRBV7-6 and TRBJ2-1, with 9 bases aligning to TRBD1. The trim removed 5 bases at V and 9 bases at J, leaving 17 bases unmatched. The CDR3 consists of 17 residues. Germline CDR1 and CDR2: SGHVS and FNYEAQ. In DNA form, the CDR3 reads TGTGCCAGCAGCCCACGTCCCGGGACAGGGCCGTTTGTTGAGCAGTTCTTC. Its protein is CASSPRPGTGPFVEQFF.

The chain carries TRBV6-1 and TRBJ2-1; D not resolved. V shed 3 bases and J shed 14 bases, with 11 bases lying between them. The germline CDR1 and CDR2 sequences are MNHNS and SASEGT. This CDR3 region has 11 residues. The CDR3 sequence is CASSEGSEKFF. As DNA, the CDR3 is TGTGCCAGCAGTGAGGGAAGCGAAAAGTTCTTC.

The chain couples TRBV5-1 to TRBJ2-7; 8 bases are shared with TRBD1. The CDR3 contains 14 residues. V lost 1 base and J lost 6; bases outside the gene matches: 6. Germline V gene sequence: CDR1 SGHRS, CDR2 YFSETQ. The CDR3 region has the DNA TGCGCCAGCAGCTTGAAGCAGGGGGCAGGCGAGCAGTACTTC. Its translation is CASSLKQGAGEQYF.

This chain connects TRBV10-2 to TRBJ2-5, with 10 nucleotides matching TRBD1. The CDR3 is made up of 15 amino acids. V trimming: 3 bases; J trimming: 4 bases; junction bases outside the gene matches: 5. Germline loops: CDR1 WSHSY, CDR2 SAAADI. The CDR3 reads CASSEDRGRGETQYF. The CDR3 region has the DNA TGCGCCAGCAGTGAAGACAGGGGGCGCGGAGAGACCCAGTACTTC.

CDR3 in amino acids: CASSAQSAGGNIQYF. The CDR3 DNA reads TGTGCCAGCAGCGCCCAGTCAGCGGGGGGGAACATTCAGTACTTC. The chain employs TRBV7-9 and TRBJ2-4; 10 bases agree with TRBD2. CDR3 size: 15 residues. The ends lost 5 bases at V and 7 bases at J; junction bases unmatched: 8. Per the germline V gene, CDR1 is SEHNR and CDR2 is FQNEAQ (reference sequence).

This chain joins TRBV27 and TRBJ1-1; tentatively, D is TRBD1 (6 bases). CDR1 is MNHEY and CDR2 is SMNVEV in the germline V gene (reference sequence). The CDR3 runs 14 residues. V dropped 5 bases and J dropped 4 bases, with 14 bases sitting between them. For the CDR3, the DNA is TGTGCCAGCAGTCCTTTCCAGGGGACCACTGAAGCTTTCTTT. Residues: CASSPFQGTTEAFF.